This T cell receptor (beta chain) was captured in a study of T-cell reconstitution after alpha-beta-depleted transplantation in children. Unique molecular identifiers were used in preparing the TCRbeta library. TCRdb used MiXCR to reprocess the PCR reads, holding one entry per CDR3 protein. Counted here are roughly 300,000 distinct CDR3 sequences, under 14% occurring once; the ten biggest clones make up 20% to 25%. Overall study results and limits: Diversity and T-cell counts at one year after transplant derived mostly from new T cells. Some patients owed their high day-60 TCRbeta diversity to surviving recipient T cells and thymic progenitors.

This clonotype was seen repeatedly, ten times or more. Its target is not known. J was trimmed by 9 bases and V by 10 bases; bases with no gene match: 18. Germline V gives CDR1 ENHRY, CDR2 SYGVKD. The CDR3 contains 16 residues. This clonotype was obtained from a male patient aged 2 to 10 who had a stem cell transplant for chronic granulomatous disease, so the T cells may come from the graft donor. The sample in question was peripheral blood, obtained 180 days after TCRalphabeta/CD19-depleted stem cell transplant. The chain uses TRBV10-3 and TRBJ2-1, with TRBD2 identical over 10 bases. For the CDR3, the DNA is TGTGCCACCGTCCCTTACGATGGACTAGCGGTGGCTGAGCAGTTCTTC. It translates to CATVPYDGLAVAEQFF.